This passage covers 6 T cell receptor beta chains from one sample sequenced in a study of blood T cell repertoires in COVID-19. TCRdb keeps only in-frame clones here, not all; method: immunoSEQ multiplex PCR. The data contain approximately 140,000 clones, approximately 86% of them singletons. Sequenced: PBMCs or T cells enriched from blood (not recorded which). The receptors derive from a woman between 35 and 50 years old who had been exposed to COVID-19.

J is TRBJ1-2 and V is TRBV28; TRBD1 is a possible D gene (5 bases). Germline CDR1 reads MDHEN; CDR2 reads SYDVKM. Trimming removed 2 bases at V and 3 bases at J, with 7 bases between. The CDR3 loop spans 13 amino acids. DNA of the CDR3: TGTGCCAGCAGTTTAGACAGCTACTATGGCTACACCTTC. It codes for CASSLDSYYGYTF.

The chain couples TRBV2 to TRBJ2-1; D unresolved. Trimming shortened V by 7 bases and J by 5 bases, and 9 bases separated the two germline ends. The germline V gene has CDR1 SNHLY and CDR2 FYNNEI. This CDR3 is 12 amino acids long. The chain's CDR3 is CASMKADNEQFF. DNA for the CDR3: TGTGCCAGCATGAAGGCGGACAATGAGCAGTTCTTC.

The V gene is TRBV7-3, the J gene TRBJ2-3, with D possibly being TRBD1 (5 bases). The CDR3 spans 12 residues. CDR1 is SGHTA and CDR2 is FQGTGA in the germline V gene. V lost 4 bases to trimming and J lost 5 bases, with 7 bases between them. The CDR3 DNA sequence: TGTGCCAGCAGCTCCGGACAAGATACGCAGTATTTT. It translates to CASSSGQDTQYF.

The chain recombines TRBV28 with TRBJ2-7; 9 bases fit TRBD1. The trim removed 3 bases at V and 2 bases at J, leaving 8 bases unmatched. Germline lookup yields CDR1 MDHEN and CDR2 SYDVKM. The CDR3 is 16 amino acids. The CDR3, as DNA: TGTGCCAGCAGTTTCCCCAACAGGGGGCTCGCCTACGAGCAGTACTTC. Translated: CASSFPNRGLAYEQYF.

A remark on this clone: This sequence may be a read error, since a much larger clone differs from it by one base. The DNA of the CDR3 is TGTGCCAGCAGCGGACTAGCGGGGGACACAGATACGCAGTATTTT. This gives the protein CASSGLAGDTDTQYF. The chain couples TRBV6-5 to TRBJ2-3; 13 bases are shared with TRBD2. The CDR3 is 15 residues long. Germline trimming cut 6 bases from V and 2 bases from J; bases unmatched to any gene: 2. Germline assignment: CDR1 MNHEY and CDR2 SVGAGI.

The chain recombines TRBV5-1 with TRBJ2-1; perhaps TRBD2 as D (6 bases). Per the germline V gene, CDR1 is SGHRS and CDR2 is YFSETQ. This CDR3 region has 13 residues. V gave up 1 base and J gave up 10 bases, with 12 bases separating them. The CDR3 DNA sequence: TGCGCCAGCAGCTTGAGACTAGTCCGCGAGCAGTTCTTC. Amino acid sequence: CASSLRLVREQFF.